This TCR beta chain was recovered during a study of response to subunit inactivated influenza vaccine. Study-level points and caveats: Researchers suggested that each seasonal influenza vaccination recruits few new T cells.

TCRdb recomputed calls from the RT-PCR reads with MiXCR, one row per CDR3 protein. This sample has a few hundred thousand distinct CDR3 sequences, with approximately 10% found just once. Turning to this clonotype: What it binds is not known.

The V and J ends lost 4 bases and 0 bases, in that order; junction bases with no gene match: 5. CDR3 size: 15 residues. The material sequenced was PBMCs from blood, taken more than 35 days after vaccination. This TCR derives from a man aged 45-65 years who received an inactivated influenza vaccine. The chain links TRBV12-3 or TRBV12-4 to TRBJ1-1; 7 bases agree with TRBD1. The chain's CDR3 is CASSSQGTLNTEAFF. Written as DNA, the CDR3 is TGTGCCAGCAGTTCACAGGGGACTCTGAACACTGAAGCTTTCTTT.